One and the same sample provided the 21 T cell receptor beta chains below, sequenced in a study of identifying expanded T cells in peripheral blood. Assay used: immunoSEQ multiplex PCR; TCRdb lists only in-frame clones, some missing. This sample has 120,000 or so clones; approximately 88% occur once, and the top ten carry 3% to 4%. Sequencing was performed on blood. The receptors come from a person aged 18 to 75 in good health.

The CDR3 reads CASSPNAGTGNGYTF. In DNA form, the CDR3 reads TGTGCCAGCAGCCCTAATGCCGGGACAGGGAATGGCTACACCTTC. V gene TRBV7-6 combines with J gene TRBJ1-2, with TRBD1 matching over 9 bases. The CDR3 is 15 residues long. Per the germline V gene, CDR1 is SGHVS and CDR2 is FNYEAQ. V was pared by 5 bases and J by 6 bases, with 10 bases of the junction left unmatched. Supplemented by reference TRBV7-6 and TRBJ1-2, the full variable domain reads GAGVSQSPRYKVTKRGQDVALRCDPISGHVSLYWYRQALGQGPEFLTYFNYEAQQDKSGLPNDRFSAERPEGSISTLTIQRTEQRDSAMYRCASSPNAGTGNGYTFGSGTRLTVV.

This clone was counted once. The V gene is TRBV7-9, the J gene TRBJ1-6; D is unresolved. V was trimmed by 0 bases and J by 0 bases, leaving 9 bases between them. Germline assignment: CDR1 SEHNR and CDR2 FQNEAQ (reference sequence). The CDR3 is 17 residues long. DNA for the CDR3: TGTGCCAGCAGCTTAGCGCCGGGCCGCTCCTATAATTCACCCCTCCACTTT. Translation gives CASSLAPGRSYNSPLHF.

The chain recombines TRBV7-9 with TRBJ2-4, with D unclear. Trimming left V 1 base short and J 6 bases short, with 4 bases between. Per germline, CDR1 SEHNR and CDR2 FQNEAQ (reference sequence). The CDR3 totals 12 residues. CDR3 region: CASSLGTNIQYF. For the CDR3, the DNA is TGTGCCAGCAGCTTAGGGACAAACATTCAGTACTTC.

The rearrangement uses TRBV5-1 and TRBJ2-5; D tentatively reads TRBD1 or TRBD2 (5 bases each). V gave up 5 bases and J gave up 4 bases, with 15 bases separating them. This CDR3 is built from 14 residues. Germline assignment: CDR1 SGHRS and CDR2 YFSETQ. The DNA of the CDR3 is TGCGCCAGCAGACTCGGGACCCAGGGAGAGACCCAGTACTTC. Translation gives CASRLGTQGETQYF.

The chain recombines TRBV9 with TRBJ2-5; 8 bases are shared with TRBD1. Germline lookup yields CDR1 SGDLS and CDR2 YYNGEE. The CDR3 totals 14 residues. Trimming at V came to 1 base and at J to 5 bases, leaving 4 bases not matched to a gene. The chain's CDR3 is CASSVQGAEETQYF. In nucleotides, the CDR3 is TGTGCCAGCAGCGTACAGGGGGCTGAGGAGACCCAGTACTTC.

This chain connects TRBV5-4 to TRBJ1-5; 10 bases agree with TRBD1. Germline V lookup: CDR1 SGHNT, CDR2 YYREEE (reference sequence). The CDR3 length is 16 residues. The V and J ends lost 4 bases and 7 bases, in that order; junction bases with no gene match: 11. CDR3: CASSQWGQGPRQPQHF. The CDR3 DNA reads TGTGCCAGCAGCCAGTGGGGACAGGGGCCACGGCAGCCCCAGCATTTT.

J is TRBJ2-7 and V is TRBV7-8, with TRBD2 matching over 7 bases. The CDR3 runs 15 residues. Trimming at V came to 1 base and at J to 2 bases, leaving 5 bases not matched to a gene. The germline CDR1 and CDR2 sequences are SGHVS and FQNEAQ. CDR3 sequence reads: CASSLGGGGPYEQYF. Here the CDR3 DNA reads TGTGCCAGCAGCTTAGGCGGCGGGGGACCCTACGAGCAGTACTTC.

The chain combines TRBV13 with TRBJ1-1; D not resolved. Trimming removed 1 base from V and 5 bases from J, with 8 bases in between. This CDR3 region has 13 residues. Per the germline V gene, CDR1 is PRHDT and CDR2 is FYEKMQ (reference sequence). CDR3 nucleotides: TGTGCCAGCAGCTTAGATGCATCGACTGAAGCTTTCTTT. It yields the protein CASSLDASTEAFF.

This chain joins TRBV5-6 and TRBJ2-3; 8 bases map to TRBD2. This CDR3 spans 14 amino acids. From germline, CDR1 is SGHDT and CDR2 YYEEEE. With 4 bases clipped from V and 4 bases from J, the junction kept 5 bases outside the gene matches. The CDR3 DNA sequence: TGTGCCAGCAGCCAGGGACTAGTAGCAGATACGCAGTATTTT. It codes for CASSQGLVADTQYF.

This chain connects TRBV9 to TRBJ2-7, with D perhaps matching TRBD2 (6 bases). Trimming cost V 4 bases and J 3 bases, with 17 bases left between them. The CDR3 contains 15 residues. The germline V gene encodes CDR1 SGDLS and CDR2 YYNGEE. Here the CDR3 DNA reads TGTGCCAGCAGCCCCCGAGGGACCGGGGGCTACGAGCAGTACTTC. This sequence encodes CASSPRGTGGYEQYF.

V gene TRBV7-9 combines with J gene TRBJ2-7, with D perhaps being TRBD1 or TRBD2 (5 bases each). The germline CDR1 and CDR2 sequences are SEHNR and FQNEAQ (reference sequence). Trimming pared 2 bases from V and 5 bases from J, leaving 10 bases between. The CDR3 sequence is 13 residues long. For the CDR3, the DNA is TGTGCCAGCAGCTTACTCGAGGGGAACGAGCAGTACTTC. Its protein product is CASSLLEGNEQYF.

This clone appeared once. V and J are TRBV5-6 and TRBJ1-2; 7 bases match TRBD1. CDR3 size: 16 residues. V shed 4 bases and J 4 bases; nucleotides not matched to a gene: 13. Germline CDR1 SGHDT, CDR2 YYEEEE. This CDR3 reads CASSPGTARQGYGYTF. CDR3 sequence (DNA): TGTGCCAGCAGCCCGGGGACAGCAAGACAAGGCTATGGCTACACCTTC.

The CDR3 DNA follows: TGTGCCAGCAGCCGACTTGCAACTAATGAAAAACTGTTTTTT. It yields the protein CASSRLATNEKLFF. The chain has TRBV6-5 and TRBJ1-4; D gene uncertain. The CDR3 is 14 residues long. V dropped 6 bases and J dropped 0 bases, with 8 bases sitting between them. The germline V gene encodes CDR1 MNHEY and CDR2 SVGAGI.

This chain joins TRBV7-6 and TRBJ2-2; D may be TRBD1 or TRBD2 (6 bases each). This CDR3 has 16 residues. Trimming left V 1 base short and J 4 bases short, with 13 bases between. The germline V gene has CDR1 SGHVS and CDR2 FNYEAQ. CDR3 nucleotides: TGTGCCAGCAGCTTAGTCGGGGGCCCCCCCACCGGGGAGCTGTTTTTT. This encodes CASSLVGGPPTGELFF.

The chain combines TRBV30 with TRBJ1-4; no firm D call. V was clipped by 1 base and J by 8 bases, with 20 bases between them. Germline-derived CDR1 and CDR2 are GTSNPN and SVGIG (reference sequence). The CDR3 is 16 amino acids. The CDR3 region has the DNA TGTGCCTGGAGTGCTCCGTACGCATTTCCGCGAGAAAAACTGTTTTTT. It encodes CAWSAPYAFPREKLFF. The full variable domain, in which reference TRBV30 and TRBJ1-4 provide the parts outside the CDR3, is SQTIHQWPATLVQPVGSPLSLECTVEGTSNPNLYWYRQAAGRGLQLLFYSVGIGQISSEVPQNLSASRPQDRQFILSSKKLLLSDSGFYLCAWSAPYAFPREKLFFGSGTQLSVL.

The chain combines TRBV6-5 with TRBJ1-4; D is unresolved. The CDR3 is 15 amino acids. CDR1 and CDR2 from the germline V gene are MNHEY and SVGAGI. V lost 0 bases, J lost 11 bases, and 16 bases lay in between. The CDR3 spells CASSYSLTDEGKLFF. The CDR3 nucleotides read TGTGCCAGCAGTTACTCGTTAACCGATGAGGGCAAACTGTTTTTT.

The chain carries TRBV6-5 and TRBJ2-6, with D hard to call. Germline V CDR1 and CDR2: MNHEY, SVGAGI. Trimming removed 2 bases from V and 4 bases from J, with 9 bases in between. The CDR3 is 15 amino acids. CDR3 region: CASSYGVVGANVLTF. CDR3 nucleotide sequence: TGTGCCAGCAGTTACGGGGTTGTCGGGGCCAACGTCCTGACTTTC.

This clone occurred a few times. The rearrangement links TRBV7-2 to TRBJ1-3; weak D call: TRBD1 (5 bases). Trimming removed 5 bases at V and 4 bases at J, with 15 bases between. CDR3 length: 15 residues. Germline CDR1 SGHTA, CDR2 FQGNSA. In nucleotides, the CDR3 is TGTGCCAGCAGCCCAGACACAGGAGCAGGAAACACCATATATTTT. Encoded protein: CASSPDTGAGNTIYF. The full variable domain, completed using reference TRBV7-2 and TRBJ1-3, is GAGVSQSPSNKVTEKGKDVELRCDPISGHTALYWYRQSLGQGLEFLIYFQGNSAPDKSGLPSDRFSAERTGGSVSTLTIQRTQQEDSAVYLCASSPDTGAGNTIYFGEGSWLTVV.

The gene calls are TRBV4-3 and TRBJ1-1; 8 bases align to TRBD1. The ends lost 3 bases at V and 6 bases at J; junction bases unmatched: 12. Germline CDR1 reads LGHNA; CDR2 reads YSLEER. The CDR3 runs 16 residues. The chain's CDR3 is CASSHGPGQETAEAFF. Written as DNA, the CDR3 is TGCGCCAGCAGCCACGGCCCGGGACAGGAAACCGCTGAAGCTTTCTTT.

This clone showed up just a few times. The genes are TRBV10-1 and TRBJ2-7; 7 nucleotides align to TRBD1. Germline V lookup: CDR1 WNHNN, CDR2 SYGVQD (reference sequence). The CDR3 has 13 residues. Trimming removed 4 bases from V and 2 bases from J; junction bases left unmatched: 2. The CDR3 region is CASSGDSPYEQYF. The CDR3 nucleotides read TGCGCCAGCAGTGGGGACAGTCCCTACGAGCAGTACTTC.

Comments on this clone: The sample holds other DNA sequences that translate to the same CDR3. This sequence joins TRBV7-8 and TRBJ1-2; a weak D match, TRBD1 (5 bases). The CDR3 runs 14 residues. Looked up from germline, CDR1 is SGHVS and CDR2 is FQNEAQ. V lost 3 bases and J 3 bases, leaving 11 bases between the germline ends. CDR3 in amino acids: CASSLGRGDYGYTF. For the CDR3, the DNA is TGTGCCAGCAGCTTGGGAAGGGGAGACTATGGCTACACCTTC.